This entry is about one TCR beta chain. Its antigen is currently unknown. Donors included only healthy HIV-negative adults lacking recent acute infections or vaccinations. Using immunoSEQ multiplex PCR, the repertoire was profiled, and TCRdb retains in-frame clones only, with some absent. The sample records about 1.1 million clones, approximately 78% being singletons. The data were taken from a study of shared clonotypes between healthy human individuals. General study findings and limits: Non-shared clonotypes showed lower generation probabilities than clonotypes common to all four donors. Rarefaction curves obtained for sorted subsets showed sequencing incomplete despite large depth.

V was clipped by 4 bases and J by 8 bases, with 15 bases between them. Germline V gives CDR1 LGHNA, CDR2 YSLEER. The CDR3 consists of 14 residues. This chain joins TRBV4-3 and TRBJ2-1; D is ambiguous. This TCR was sampled from a man younger than 30 in good health. Some clones in this sample may be carry-over from other donors' samples. Specimen: memory CD4+ T cells from PBMCs. Subset defined: CD45RA-negative fraction. This CDR3 is CASSPDPGTDEQFF. The DNA of the CDR3 is TGCGCCAGCAGCCCAGACCCGGGTACGGATGAGCAGTTCTTC.